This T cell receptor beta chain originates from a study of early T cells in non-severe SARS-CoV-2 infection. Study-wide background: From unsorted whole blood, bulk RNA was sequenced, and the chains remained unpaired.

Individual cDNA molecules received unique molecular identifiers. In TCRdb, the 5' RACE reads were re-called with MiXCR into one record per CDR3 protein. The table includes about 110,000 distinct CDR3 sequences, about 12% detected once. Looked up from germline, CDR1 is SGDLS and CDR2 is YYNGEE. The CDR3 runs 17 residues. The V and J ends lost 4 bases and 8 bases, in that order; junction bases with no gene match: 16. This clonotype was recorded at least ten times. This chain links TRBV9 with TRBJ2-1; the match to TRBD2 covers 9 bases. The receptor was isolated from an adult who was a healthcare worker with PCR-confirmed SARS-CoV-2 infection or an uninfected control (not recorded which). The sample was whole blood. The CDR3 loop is CASSPRISGGGVYEQFF. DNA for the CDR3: TGTGCCAGCAGCCCCCGGATCTCTGGCGGGGGGGTGTATGAGCAGTTCTTC. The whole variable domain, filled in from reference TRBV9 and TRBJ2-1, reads DSGVTQTPKHLITATGQRVTLRCSPRSGDLSVYWYQQSLDQGLQFLIQYYNGEERAKGNILERFSAQQFPDLHSELNLSSLELGDSALYFCASSPRISGGGVYEQFFGPGTRLTVL.